This T cell receptor (beta chain) originates from a study of blood T cells in healthy people across ages. Findings of the study overall: Age brought a roughly linear fall in TCR beta diversity measured per million T cells.

The second PCR ran roughly 6 to 12 cycles with a sample-barcoded 5' primer and J-beta primers. Per-sample output comprised a minimum of 2.5 million paired-end reads containing CDR3. TCRdb called the 5' RACE reads again in MiXCR, with one record for every CDR3 protein. In the table there are about 620,000 distinct CDR3 sequences, approximately 52% of which are singletons. As to this clonotype: What it binds is unknown.

Sequencing used blood. This sequence was found in a woman older than 75 in good health.

The CDR3, as DNA: TGTGCCAGCAGTTTGTTAGGACGGAGGACCAACTATGGCTACACCTTC. Protein sequence: CASSLLGRRTNYGYTF. The gene calls are TRBV12-3 or TRBV12-4 and TRBJ1-2, with no clear D. The CDR3 extends over 16 amino acids. Between the trimmed V and J ends, which lost 3 bases and 2 bases, there was a span of 16 bases.